What follows describes a single TCR beta chain. This clone's antigen is unknown. With a mouse as the source, gene names and germline sequences are drawn from the mouse. The sample holds other DNA sequences that translate to the same CDR3. The library came from the immunoSEQ multiplex PCR assay. TCRbeta CDR3 sequencing was performed at survey depth by Adaptive Biotechnologies, and CDR3 sequences, V/J genes, productive frequency and template counts were reported. Amplification of TCR beta CDR3 regions started from genomic DNA instead of RNA. In the source study's methods: Jensen-Shannon divergence was used to quantify pairwise repertoire overlap between tissues, with a value of 1 indicating complete divergence and a value of 0 indicating identical repertoires. Tissues were grouped by single-linkage agglomerative hierarchical clustering of pairwise JSD values, and the clustering results were shown as dendrograms. GLIPH2 was run on all patient samples with simulation_depth 1000, kmer_min_depth 3, cdr3_length_cutoff 8, keeping groups with more than two unique CDR3s. A standardized tissue-overlap score was generated by extrapolating Jaccard GLIPH-group overlap across patients to a standard repertoire size of 1000 clones. Associations of diversity with clinical or experimental variables used linear mixed-effect models with tissue fixed effects and individual random effects. Entries here come from immuneACCESS through TCRdb and include only in-frame sequences with V and J called. Some clones fail to appear in such tables; in the studies checked, an unresolved V gene covers under half of the shortfall, and the cause of the remainder is unknown. V and J calls and clone size are as listed in that table; D and trimming were resolved from the DNA. For this sample the table gives approximately 45,000 clones, of which around 70% were detected only once. The biggest ten clones account for around 0.5% of the sample.

This entry is derived from a study of tissue T cells after allogeneic stem cell transplantation (dated by TCRdb to between 2021 and 2023). At the level of the whole study: The study profiled TCR beta repertoires in many tissues obtained from research autopsies of patients with and without GVHD, and also in mouse models of GVHD. On the human side, the study was prospective and observational, with no blinding or randomization.

Beyond this particular receptor, the publication reports: Within patients, how anatomically similar tissues were was a major factor shaping TCR repertoire composition, regardless of disease or transplant status. The patient cohort was small and clinically heterogeneous, and sampling depth was acknowledged as a limitation. The study did not establish which tissue TCRs were alloreactive or antigen-specific, and some clones may have been host cells that persisted. In both patients and mice, T cells from blood and spleen covered only a limited part of the TCR repertoire found in tissues. Only a few T cell clones appeared in more than one patient, yet motif-based clustering showed tissue-specific repertoire signatures that were shared between patients.

The TCR sequence derives from a pool of C57BL/6 mice in good health. The sample taken for sequencing was sorted cells pooled from one or two spleens.

Partial CDR3 DNA: TGTGCCAGCGGTGATTCCGGGACTGGGGTCTATGAACAGTAC. It translates as CASGDSGTGVYEQY. The CDR3, in full, reads CASGDSGTGVYEQYF. This sequence uses TRBV13-2 and TRBJ2-7; TRBD2 fits 10 bases in the junction. The missing CDR3 end, 1 residue past where the read stops, is filled in from the germline J gene. V ends up 1 base short and J 3 bases short, with an unmatched junction base count of 4. CDR1 and CDR2 were assigned from the germline V gene (reference sequence) as NNHNN and SYGAGS. Counted from cysteine to phenylalanine, this CDR3 has 15 amino acids. Only the CDR3 bases that were read are kept: 42 of them, in frame from base 1.